This T cell receptor (beta chain) is drawn from a study of T cells in Graves' hyperthyroidism and ophthalmopathy. This clonotype was picked up many times. The CDR3 sequence is 15 residues long. CDR1 SEHNR and CDR2 FQNEAQ come from the germline V gene (reference sequence). The V and J ends lost 5 bases and 0 bases, in that order; junction bases with no gene match: 6. Disease duration under 2 months; hyperthyroidism patients were aged 18 to 65. Uncontrolled infection, other autoimmune disease, pregnancy and lactation each barred patients from inclusion. TCR beta CDR3 region amplification was performed from RNA transcripts. TCR CDR3 underwent first-round RT-PCR with the HTBI primer set. MiXCR, applied by TCRdb to the multiplex PCR reads, yields one record per CDR3 protein. This table holds about 570,000 distinct CDR3 sequences, about 14% found once.

The chain carries TRBV7-9 and TRBJ1-2, with 7 bases lining up with TRBD1. The source material was blood. The origin of this receptor is a middle-aged woman with Graves' hyperthyroidism. The DNA of the CDR3 is TGTGCCAGCAGCGACGACAGGGTAGCTAACTATGGCTACACCTTC. It translates to CASSDDRVANYGYTF. The whole variable domain, remainder taken from reference TRBV7-9 and TRBJ1-2, is DTGVSQNPRHKITKRGQNVTFRCDPISEHNRLYWYRQTLGQGPEFLTYFQNEAQLEKSRLLSDRFSAERPKGSFSTLEIQRTEQGDSAMYLCASSDDRVANYGYTFGSGTRLTVV.